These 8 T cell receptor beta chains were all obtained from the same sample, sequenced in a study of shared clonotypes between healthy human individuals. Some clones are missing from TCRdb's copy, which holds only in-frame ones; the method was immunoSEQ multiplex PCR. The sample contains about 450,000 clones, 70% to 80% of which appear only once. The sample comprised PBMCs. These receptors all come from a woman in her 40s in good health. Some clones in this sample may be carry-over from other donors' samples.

DNA for the CDR3: TGCGCCAGCAGCTTGGAGGGGGGACTAGCGGTTAGGATCACAGATACGCAGTATTTT. As protein: CASSLEGGLAVRITDTQYF. The rearrangement links TRBV5-1 to TRBJ2-3, with 11 bases lining up with TRBD2. Trimming cost V 0 bases and J 2 bases; bases outside gene matches: 11. CDR1 SGHRS and CDR2 YFSETQ come from the germline V gene. The CDR3 has 19 amino acids.

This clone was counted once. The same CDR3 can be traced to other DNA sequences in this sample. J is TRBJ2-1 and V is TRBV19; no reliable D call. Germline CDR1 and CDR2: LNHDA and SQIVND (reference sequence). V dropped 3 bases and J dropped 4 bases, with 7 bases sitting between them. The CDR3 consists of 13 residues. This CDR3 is CASSIGRYNEQFF. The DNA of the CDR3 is TGTGCCAGTAGTATTGGACGGTACAATGAGCAGTTCTTC.

The chain's CDR3 is CASSSPSGRAWGYNEQFF. CDR3 nucleotides: TGTGCCAGTAGTTCCCCTAGCGGGAGGGCCTGGGGGTACAATGAGCAGTTCTTC. The chain joins TRBV19 to TRBJ2-1, with 12 bases fitting TRBD2. This CDR3 region has 18 residues. CDR1 and CDR2 from the germline V gene are LNHDA and SQIVND (reference sequence). Losses at the gene ends were 5 bases for V and 4 bases for J; bases not matched to a gene: 12.

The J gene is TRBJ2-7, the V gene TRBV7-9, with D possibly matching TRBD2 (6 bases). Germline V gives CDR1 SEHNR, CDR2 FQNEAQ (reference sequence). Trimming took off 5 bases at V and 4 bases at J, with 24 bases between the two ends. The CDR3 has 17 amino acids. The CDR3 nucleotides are TGTGCCAGCAGCGAGGGCCTTTATGGACTACCTGAGTACGAGCAGTACTTC. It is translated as CASSEGLYGLPEYEQYF.

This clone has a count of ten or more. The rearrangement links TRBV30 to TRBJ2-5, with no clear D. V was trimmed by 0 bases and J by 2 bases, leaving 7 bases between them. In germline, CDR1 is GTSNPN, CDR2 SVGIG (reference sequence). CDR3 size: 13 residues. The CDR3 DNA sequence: TGTGCCTGGAGTGTAGGGTGGCAAGAGACCCAGTACTTC. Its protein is CAWSVGWQETQYF.

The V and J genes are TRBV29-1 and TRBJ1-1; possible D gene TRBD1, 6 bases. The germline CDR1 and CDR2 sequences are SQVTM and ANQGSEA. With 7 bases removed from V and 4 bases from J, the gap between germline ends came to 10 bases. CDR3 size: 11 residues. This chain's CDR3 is CSARGFTEAFF. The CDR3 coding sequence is TGCAGCGCCAGGGGTTTCACTGAAGCTTTCTTT.

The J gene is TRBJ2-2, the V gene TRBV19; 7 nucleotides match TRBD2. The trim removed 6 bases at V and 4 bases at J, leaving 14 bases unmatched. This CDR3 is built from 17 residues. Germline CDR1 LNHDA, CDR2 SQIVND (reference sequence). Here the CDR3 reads CASSTSGGRGGTGELFF. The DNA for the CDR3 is TGTGCCAGTAGCACCTCGGGGGGTAGAGGAGGCACCGGGGAGCTGTTTTTT.

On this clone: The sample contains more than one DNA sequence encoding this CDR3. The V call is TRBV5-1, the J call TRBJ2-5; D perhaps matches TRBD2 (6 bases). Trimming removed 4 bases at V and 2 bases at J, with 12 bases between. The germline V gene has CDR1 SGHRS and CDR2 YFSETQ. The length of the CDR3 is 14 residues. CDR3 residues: CASSGGTLQETQYF. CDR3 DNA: TGCGCCAGCAGCGGCGGGACTTTACAAGAGACCCAGTACTTC.